Below are 21 T cell receptor beta chains sequenced from a single sample in a study of T-cell reconstitution after alpha-beta-depleted transplantation in children (dated by TCRdb to between 2015 and 2016). The paper's findings and limits, for the study overall: Over subsequent months, a decline in hyperexpanded clone frequencies was noted, and after one year, T-cell counts and TCRbeta diversity were mostly ascribed to newly produced T cells.

In light of the paper, this sample's treatment or condition label describes: allogeneic hematopoietic cell transplantation with graft depleted of TCRalphabeta T cells and CD19 B cells. Their recognized antigens are unknown. Library prep was done by PCR. The sequencer was an Illumina HiSeq 2500. TCR library preparation used molecular barcoding, with unique molecular identifiers applied to normalize quantification of the TCRbeta repertoire. Using fastp at Q25 and MiXCR, TCRdb reprocessed the public reads and kept productive beta chains. All rows with the same CDR3 protein become a single entry with the most common DNA and genes. Present in this sample are about 300,000 distinct CDR3 sequences, roughly 7.8% of which were seen just once. Together, the top ten hold about 9.1% of the sample. The sample in question was peripheral blood, obtained 360 days after TCRalphabeta/CD19-depleted stem cell transplant. The receptors originated from a female patient aged 2-9 years who had a stem cell transplant for Fanconi anemia, so the T cells may come from the graft donor.

This clonotype was counted ten times or more. The genes are TRBV20-1 and TRBJ1-1; D might be TRBD1 (6 bases). V lost 3 bases, J lost 7 bases, and 12 bases lay in between. The CDR3 has 12 residues. Germline values: CDR1 DFQATT, CDR2 SNEGSKA (reference sequence). The CDR3 loop is CSASPGGGEAFF. CDR3 coding DNA: TGCAGTGCTAGCCCCGGGGGCGGTGAAGCTTTCTTT.

This clonotype appeared many times. The V gene is TRBV27, the J gene TRBJ2-7; D is ambiguous. This CDR3 has 12 amino acids. The V gene's germline CDR1 is MNHEY and CDR2 SMNVEV (reference sequence). The ends were cut back, 9 bases at V and 2 bases at J, with 11 bases in the middle. CDR3 DNA sequence: TGTGCCAGTTCAGATCGGGCCTACGAGCAGTACTTC. It translates to CASSDRAYEQYF.

This clonotype came up many times. V usage is TRBV10-3 and J usage is TRBJ2-3; tentatively, D is TRBD2 (6 bases). The CDR3 is 15 residues long. Looked up from germline, CDR1 is ENHRY and CDR2 is SYGVKD. Trimming pared 0 bases from V and 1 base from J, leaving 8 bases between. CDR3 bases: TGTGCCATCAGTGAGTCCCCGGGGGGCACAGATACGCAGTATTTT. This sequence encodes CAISESPGGTDTQYF.

This clonotype has a count of ten or more. The chain recombines TRBV3-1 with TRBJ2-7, with 10 bases lining up with TRBD2. The CDR3 runs 14 residues. Germline V lookup: CDR1 LGHDT, CDR2 YNNKEL (reference sequence). V trimming: 5 bases; J trimming: 6 bases; junction bases outside the gene matches: 7. The CDR3 DNA reads TGTGCCAGCAGCAGACCGGGACTAGCGATCGAGCAGTACTTC. Its protein product is CASSRPGLAIEQYF.

V usage is TRBV29-1 and J usage is TRBJ2-2; D may be TRBD1 (6 bases). Per the germline V gene, CDR1 is SQVTM and CDR2 is ANQGSEA. V gave up 6 bases and J gave up 5 bases, with 13 bases separating them. There are 13 residues in the CDR3. The CDR3 coding sequence is TGCAGCGTCAGTATAGGGGGAACCGGGGAGCTGTTTTTT. Residues: CSVSIGGTGELFF.

Many counts were recorded for this clonotype. The chain joins TRBV12-3 or TRBV12-4 to TRBJ1-5; no definite D call. V was cut by 1 base and J by 5 bases, with 9 bases left in between. CDR3 length: 14 amino acids. The CDR3 bases are TGTGCCAGCAGTTTAGTGGGTGGGGATCAGCCCCAGCATTTT. Translating gives CASSLVGGDQPQHF.

Many counts were recorded for this clonotype. The rearrangement links TRBV3-1 to TRBJ2-3; 7 bases align to TRBD1. V trimming: 10 bases; J trimming: 2 bases; junction bases outside the gene matches: 12. The V gene's germline CDR1 is LGHDT and CDR2 YNNKEL (reference sequence). The CDR3 spans 15 residues. This CDR3 reads CATSNTDRVTDTQYF. The DNA for the CDR3 is TGTGCCACGTCAAACACCGACAGGGTCACAGATACGCAGTATTTT.

The genes are TRBV30 and TRBJ2-1; D not certain. Germline V lookup: CDR1 GTSNPN, CDR2 SVGIG (reference sequence). V was trimmed by 2 bases and J by 6 bases, leaving 11 bases between them. This CDR3 contains 13 residues. CDR3 region: CAWSPSRFNEQFF. The CDR3 nucleotides read TGTGCCTGGAGTCCCTCTCGGTTCAATGAGCAGTTCTTC.

This clonotype was seen ten or more times. V and J are TRBV10-3 and TRBJ1-1; D is possibly TRBD1 (6 bases). This CDR3 spans 11 amino acids. The germline gives CDR1 ENHRY, CDR2 SYGVKD. V was cut by 4 bases and J by 6 bases, with 6 bases left in between. The CDR3 here is CAISGTAEAFF. The DNA of the CDR3 is TGTGCCATCAGTGGGACAGCTGAAGCTTTCTTT.

The sample holds many counts of this clonotype. The chain carries TRBV28 and TRBJ1-4; D remains unclear. This CDR3 spans 12 amino acids. Trimming removed 10 bases from V and 8 bases from J, with 14 bases in between. CDR1 MDHEN and CDR2 SYDVKM come from the germline V gene. CDR3 DNA: TGTGCCACTCAAGGGCCGGCGGAAAAACTGTTTTTT. Translation gives CATQGPAEKLFF.

This clonotype showed up many times. The rearrangement uses TRBV3-1 and TRBJ2-3, with unresolved D. CDR3 length: 15 amino acids. Germline V lookup: CDR1 LGHDT, CDR2 YNNKEL (reference sequence). Trimming shortened V by 4 bases and J by 9 bases, and 20 bases separated the two germline ends. The CDR3 nucleotides read TGTGCCAGCAGCCCCCGTCTACACCGGCATGGAACGCAGTATTTT. It yields the protein CASSPRLHRHGTQYF.

This clonotype appeared many times. The chain recombines TRBV12-3 or TRBV12-4 with TRBJ2-7, with a possible D match to TRBD1 (5 bases). The CDR3 is made up of 12 amino acids. The V gene lost 2 bases and the J gene lost 9 bases, with 11 bases spanning the gap. Written as DNA, the CDR3 is TGTGCCAGCAGTTTATTGGGGCAGGGGCAGTACTTC. Translating it yields CASSLLGQGQYF.

CDR3 protein: CASGLAGGPSSYNEQFF. The DNA for the CDR3 is TGTGCTAGTGGTTTAGCGGGAGGGCCTAGCTCCTACAATGAGCAGTTCTTC. The J gene is TRBJ2-1, the V gene TRBV12-5, with 10 bases lining up with TRBD2. Trimming removed 3 bases from V and 0 bases from J; junction bases left unmatched: 5. The germline V gene has CDR1 LGHNT and CDR2 FRNRAP. The CDR3 contains 17 residues.

DNA for the CDR3: TGTGCCAGCAACCCCGGGGGGGGGGCGGGATGGACAGATACGCAGTATTTT. The encoded protein is CASNPGGGAGWTDTQYF. The chain links TRBV11-1 to TRBJ2-3, with 8 positions matching TRBD2. CDR1 is SGHAT, CDR2 FQDESV, per germline (reference sequence). The CDR3 covers 17 residues. V shed 7 bases, J shed 3 bases, and the junction held 15 bases outside the gene matches.

This clonotype was counted ten times or more. The CDR3 DNA reads TGTGCCAGCAGCGGACTAGCGGGTTTCTACAATGAGCAGTTCTTC. Its protein product is CASSGLAGFYNEQFF. This chain links TRBV7-6 with TRBJ2-1; 11 bases map to TRBD2. V gave up 5 bases and J gave up 3 bases; unmatched junction bases: 3. Per germline, CDR1 SGHVS and CDR2 FNYEAQ. This CDR3 has 15 residues.

This clonotype was seen many times. The chain couples TRBV7-9 to TRBJ1-4; D uncertain. Per germline, CDR1 SEHNR and CDR2 FQNEAQ (reference sequence). The CDR3 covers 13 residues. Trimming left V 5 bases short and J 8 bases short, with 12 bases between. The CDR3 reads CASSPAEGEKLFF. DNA for the CDR3: TGTGCCAGCAGCCCCGCGGAGGGAGAAAAACTGTTTTTT.

The table lists this clonotype with many counts. V is TRBV10-2 and J is TRBJ2-2; D unresolved. The CDR3 is made up of 14 amino acids. Germline V gene lookup returns CDR1 WSHSY and CDR2 SAAADI. The ends were cut back, 8 bases at V and 7 bases at J, with 17 bases in the middle. CDR3 nucleotides: TGCGCCAGCGCCCGGCTCGGAAAAAGCGGGGAGCTGTTTTTT. Its protein product is CASARLGKSGELFF.

Ten or more counts support this clonotype. The chain is built from TRBV12-3 or TRBV12-4 and TRBJ2-1, with D possibly matching TRBD1 (6 bases). There are 13 residues in the CDR3. V lost 1 base, J lost 8 bases, and 9 bases lay in between. The CDR3 DNA reads as TGTGCCAGCAGTTTAGTTGAGGGGGATGAGCAGTTCTTC. Protein: CASSLVEGDEQFF.

This clonotype was seen a handful of times. The CDR3 region is CASGVLYGYTF. CDR3 nucleotide sequence: TGTGCCAGCGGGGTTCTCTATGGCTACACCTTC. The V call is TRBV11-2, the J call TRBJ1-2; D not resolved. Germline CDR1 is SGHAT and CDR2 is FQNNGV. The germline V and J ends were trimmed by 8 bases and 4 bases, with 8 bases remaining between them. This CDR3 is built from 11 residues.

This clonotype was observed at least ten times. The rearrangement links TRBV12-3 or TRBV12-4 to TRBJ1-1; D is undetermined. This CDR3 comprises 14 residues. Trimming took off 5 bases at V and 0 bases at J, with 10 bases between the two ends. The CDR3 sequence: CASSLTNMNTEAFF. CDR3 bases: TGTGCCAGCAGTCTGACAAACATGAACACTGAAGCTTTCTTT.

This clonotype was seen repeatedly, ten times or more. V is TRBV20-1 and J is TRBJ2-5; D remains unclear. The CDR3 covers 17 residues. Germline assignment: CDR1 DFQATT and CDR2 SNEGSKA (reference sequence). Trimming cost V 2 bases and J 2 bases, with 21 bases left between them. The CDR3 spells CSARIIGERERQETQYF. For the CDR3, the DNA is TGCAGTGCTAGAATTATTGGTGAGAGAGAACGTCAAGAGACCCAGTACTTC.